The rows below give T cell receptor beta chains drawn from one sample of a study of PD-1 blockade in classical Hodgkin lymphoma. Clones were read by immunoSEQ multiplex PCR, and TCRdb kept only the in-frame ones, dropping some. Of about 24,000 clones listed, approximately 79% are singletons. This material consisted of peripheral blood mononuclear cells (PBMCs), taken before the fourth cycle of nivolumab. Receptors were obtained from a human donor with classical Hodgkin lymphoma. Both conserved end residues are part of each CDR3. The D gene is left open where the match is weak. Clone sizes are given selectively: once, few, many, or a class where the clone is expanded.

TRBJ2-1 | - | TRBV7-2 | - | CASSLGTSLSRGQFF | TGTGCCAGCAGCTTAGGGACATCCTTATCCCGGGGGCAGTTCTTC
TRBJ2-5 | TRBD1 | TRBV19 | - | CASSPQDRGLSGETQYF | TGTGCCAGTAGTCCTCAGGACAGGGGGCTGAGTGGAGAGACCCAGTACTTC
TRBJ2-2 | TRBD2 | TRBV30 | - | CAWSVWEREDTGELFF | TGTGCCTGGAGTGTATGGGAACGGGAGGACACCGGGGAGCTGTTTTTT
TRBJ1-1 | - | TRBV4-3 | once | CASSPAGGSEAFF | TGCGCCAGCAGCCCGGCGGGGGGGAGTGAAGCTTTCTTT
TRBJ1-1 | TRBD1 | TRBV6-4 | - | CASSASGGAYYTEAFF | TGTGCCAGCAGTGCTTCAGGGGGCGCGTACTACACTGAAGCTTTCTTT
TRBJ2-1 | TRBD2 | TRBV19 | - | CASSVPPGGEQFF | TGTGCCAGTAGTGTGCCCCCGGGAGGTGAGCAGTTCTTC
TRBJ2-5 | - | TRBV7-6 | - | CASSLVGLEEVETQYF | TGTGCCAGCAGCTTGGTGGGACTTGAGGAGGTGGAGACCCAGTACTTC
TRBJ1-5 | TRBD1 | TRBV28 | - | CASSFSGTGSQPQHF | TGTGCCAGCAGTTTTAGCGGGACAGGGAGTCAGCCCCAGCATTTT
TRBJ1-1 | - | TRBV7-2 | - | CASSPNYPSTEAFF | TGTGCCAGCAGCCCGAATTATCCGAGCACTGAAGCTTTCTTT
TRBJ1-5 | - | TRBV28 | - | CASSPEVYYSNQPQHF | TGTGCCAGCAGTCCCGAAGTCTATTATAGCAATCAGCCCCAGCATTTT
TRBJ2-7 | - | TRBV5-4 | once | CASSLKGTPGEQYF | TGTGCCAGCAGCTTAAAGGGGACCCCAGGCGAGCAGTACTTC
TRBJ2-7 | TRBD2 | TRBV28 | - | CASKIRSSGRNEQYF | TGTGCCAGCAAGATAAGGTCTAGCGGGAGGAACGAGCAGTACTTC
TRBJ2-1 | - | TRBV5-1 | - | CASSPSFLRNEQFF | TGCGCCAGCAGCCCCAGCTTTCTTAGGAATGAGCAGTTCTTC
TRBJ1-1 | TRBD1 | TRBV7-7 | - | CASSPRQGKKAEAFF | TGTGCCAGCAGCCCCAGACAGGGGAAGAAAGCTGAAGCTTTCTTT
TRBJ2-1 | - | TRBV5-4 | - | CASSLPTRVIDDEQFF | TGTGCCAGCAGCTTACCGACGAGGGTAATCGACGATGAGCAGTTCTTC
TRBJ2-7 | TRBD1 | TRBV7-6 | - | CASSPSGTGSYEQYF | TGTGCCAGCAGCCCTTCCGGGACAGGTTCCTACGAGCAGTACTTC
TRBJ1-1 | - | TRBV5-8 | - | CASGLFATEAFF | TGTGCCAGCGGCTTATTTGCAACTGAAGCTTTCTTT
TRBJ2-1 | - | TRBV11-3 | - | CASSPRTRVSYNEQFF | TGTGCCAGCAGCCCCCGGACGCGGGTCTCCTACAATGAGCAGTTCTTC
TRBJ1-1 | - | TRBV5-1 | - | CASSLVPADTEAFF | TGCGCCAGCAGCTTGGTCCCGGCGGACACTGAAGCTTTCTTT